This T cell receptor beta chain came from a study of control samples from healthy donors and cancer patients. Sequenced by immunoSEQ multiplex PCR; TCRdb stores in-frame clones only, minus some. The sample carries roughly 130,000 clones, about 95% recorded once. The CDR3 consists of 12 residues. V lost 3 bases to trimming and J lost 7 bases, with 10 bases between them. CDR1 and CDR2 from the germline V gene are MDHEN and SYDVKM. The source material was blood. This TCR was recovered from a man between 25 and 39 years old in good health. This chain joins TRBV28 and TRBJ2-7; D gene ambiguous. The CDR3 is CASSLSGMEQYF. The CDR3 DNA reads as TGTGCCAGCAGTTTGAGTGGGATGGAGCAGTACTTC.